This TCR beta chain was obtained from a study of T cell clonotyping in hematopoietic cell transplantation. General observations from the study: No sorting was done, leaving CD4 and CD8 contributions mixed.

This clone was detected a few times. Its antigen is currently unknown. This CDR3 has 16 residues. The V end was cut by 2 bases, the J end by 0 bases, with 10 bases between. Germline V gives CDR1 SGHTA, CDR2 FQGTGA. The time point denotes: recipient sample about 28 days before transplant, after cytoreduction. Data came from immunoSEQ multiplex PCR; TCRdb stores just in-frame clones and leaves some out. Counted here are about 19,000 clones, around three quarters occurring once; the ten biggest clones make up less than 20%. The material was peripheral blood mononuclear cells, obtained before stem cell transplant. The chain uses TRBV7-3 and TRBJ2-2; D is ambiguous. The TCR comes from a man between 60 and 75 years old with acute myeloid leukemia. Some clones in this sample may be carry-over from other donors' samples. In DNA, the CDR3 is TGTGCCAGCAGCTTAGCCGACTGGCCGAACACCGGGGAGCTGTTTTTT. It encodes CASSLADWPNTGELFF.